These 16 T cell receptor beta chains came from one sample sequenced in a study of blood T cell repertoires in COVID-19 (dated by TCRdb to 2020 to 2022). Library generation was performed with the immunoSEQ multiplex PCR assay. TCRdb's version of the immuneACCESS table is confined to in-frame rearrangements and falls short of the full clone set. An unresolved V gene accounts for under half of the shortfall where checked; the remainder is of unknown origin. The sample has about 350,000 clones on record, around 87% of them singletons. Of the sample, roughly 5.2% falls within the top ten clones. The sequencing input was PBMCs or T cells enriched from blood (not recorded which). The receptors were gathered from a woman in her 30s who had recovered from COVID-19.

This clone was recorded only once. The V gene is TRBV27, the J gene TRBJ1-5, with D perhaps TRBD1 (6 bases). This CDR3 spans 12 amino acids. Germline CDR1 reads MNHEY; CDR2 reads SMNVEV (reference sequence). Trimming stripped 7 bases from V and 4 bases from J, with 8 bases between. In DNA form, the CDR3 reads TGTGCCAGCATGGACAGTAATCAGCCCCAGCATTTT. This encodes CASMDSNQPQHF.

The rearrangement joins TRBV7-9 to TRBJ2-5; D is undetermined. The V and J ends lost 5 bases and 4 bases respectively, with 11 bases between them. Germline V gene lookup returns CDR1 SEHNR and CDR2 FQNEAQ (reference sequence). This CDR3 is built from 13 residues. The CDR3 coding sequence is TGTGCCAGCAGCCCCCGGGTAGGAGAGACCCAGTACTTC. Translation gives CASSPRVGETQYF. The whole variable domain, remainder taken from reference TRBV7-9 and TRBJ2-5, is DTGVSQNPRHKITKRGQNVTFRCDPISEHNRLYWYRQTLGQGPEFLTYFQNEAQLEKSRLLSDRFSAERPKGSFSTLEIQRTEQGDSAMYLCASSPRVGETQYFGPGTRLLVL.

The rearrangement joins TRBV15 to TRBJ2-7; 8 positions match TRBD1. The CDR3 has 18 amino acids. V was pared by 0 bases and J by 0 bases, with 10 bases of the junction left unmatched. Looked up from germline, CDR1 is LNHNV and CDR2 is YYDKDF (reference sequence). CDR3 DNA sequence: TGTGCCACCAGCAGAGAGGTCAACAGGGGGTCGAGCTCCTACGAGCAGTACTTC. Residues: CATSREVNRGSSSYEQYF. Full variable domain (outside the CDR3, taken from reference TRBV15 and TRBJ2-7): DAMVIQNPRYQVTQFGKPVTLSCSQTLNHNVMYWYQQKSSQAPKLLFHYYDKDFNNEADTPDNFQSRRPNTSFCFLDIRSPGLGDTAMYLCATSREVNRGSSSYEQYFGPGTRLTVT.

The chain's CDR3 is CASFQFRGGYGYTF. The CDR3 DNA reads as TGTGCCAGCTTTCAGTTTCGGGGAGGCTATGGCTACACCTTC. The chain uses TRBV28 and TRBJ1-2; D gene unclear. Germline CDR1 reads MDHEN; CDR2 reads SYDVKM. The CDR3 has 14 residues. V dropped 8 bases and J dropped 4 bases, with 17 bases sitting between them.

CDR3 coding DNA: TGCGCCAGCAGCCAAGGGAGGGCTTCCGTTCGGGGTTCTAATGAAAAACTGTTTTTT. Protein product: CASSQGRASVRGSNEKLFF. The V gene is TRBV4-3, the J gene TRBJ1-4, with D unclear. Germline loops: CDR1 LGHNA, CDR2 YSLEER. Trimming pared 1 base from V and 3 bases from J, leaving 21 bases between. The CDR3 runs to 19 residues.

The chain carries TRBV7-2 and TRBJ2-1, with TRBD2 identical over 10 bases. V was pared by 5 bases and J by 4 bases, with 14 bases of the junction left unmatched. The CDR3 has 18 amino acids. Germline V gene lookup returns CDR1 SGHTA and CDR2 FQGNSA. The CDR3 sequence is CASSHLGLAGGPYNEQFF. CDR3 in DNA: TGTGCCAGCAGCCACCTCGGGTTAGCGGGGGGACCTTACAATGAGCAGTTCTTC.

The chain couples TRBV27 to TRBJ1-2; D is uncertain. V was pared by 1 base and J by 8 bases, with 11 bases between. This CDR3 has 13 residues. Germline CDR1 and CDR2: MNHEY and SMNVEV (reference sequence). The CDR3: CASSLYPGNGYTF. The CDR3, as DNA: TGTGCCAGCAGTTTATATCCGGGAAACGGCTACACCTTC.

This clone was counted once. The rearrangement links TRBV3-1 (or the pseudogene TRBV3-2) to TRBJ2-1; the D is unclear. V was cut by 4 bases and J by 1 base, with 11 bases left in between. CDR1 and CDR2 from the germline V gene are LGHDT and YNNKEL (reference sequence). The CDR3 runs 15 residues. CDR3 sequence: CASSRAYGSYNEQFF. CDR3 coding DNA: TGTGCCAGCAGCCGGGCGTACGGTTCCTACAATGAGCAGTTCTTC.

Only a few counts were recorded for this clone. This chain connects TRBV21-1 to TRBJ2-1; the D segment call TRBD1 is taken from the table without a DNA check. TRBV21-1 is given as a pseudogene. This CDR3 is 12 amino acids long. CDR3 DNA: TGTGCCAGCAGCAAAGGGGGCTATGAGCAGTTCTTC. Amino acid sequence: CASSKGGYEQFF.

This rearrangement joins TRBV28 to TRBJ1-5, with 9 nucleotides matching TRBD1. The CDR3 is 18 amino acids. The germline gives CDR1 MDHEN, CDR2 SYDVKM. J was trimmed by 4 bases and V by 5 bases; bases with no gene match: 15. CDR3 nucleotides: TGTGCCAGCAGTGTCCTTTCATTGCGGGACAGGGCGAATCAGCCCCAGCATTTT. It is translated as CASSVLSLRDRANQPQHF.

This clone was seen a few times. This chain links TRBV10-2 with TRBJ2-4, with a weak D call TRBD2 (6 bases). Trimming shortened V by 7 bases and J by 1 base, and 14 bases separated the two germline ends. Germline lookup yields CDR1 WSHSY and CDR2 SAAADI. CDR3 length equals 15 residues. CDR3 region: CASNNARGAKNIQYF. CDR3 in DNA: TGCGCCAGCAATAACGCACGGGGGGCCAAAAACATTCAGTACTTC.

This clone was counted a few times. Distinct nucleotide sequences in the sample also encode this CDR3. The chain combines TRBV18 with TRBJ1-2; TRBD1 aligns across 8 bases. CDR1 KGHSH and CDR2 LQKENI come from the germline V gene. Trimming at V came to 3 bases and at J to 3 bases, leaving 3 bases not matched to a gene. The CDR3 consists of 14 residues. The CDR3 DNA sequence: TGTGCCAGCTCACCCCAGGGGGCGGACTATGGCTACACCTTC. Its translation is CASSPQGADYGYTF.

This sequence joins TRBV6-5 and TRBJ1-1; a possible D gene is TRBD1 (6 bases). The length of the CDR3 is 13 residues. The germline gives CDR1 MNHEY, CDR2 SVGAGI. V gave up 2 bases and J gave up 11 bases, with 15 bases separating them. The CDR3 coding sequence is TGTGCCAGCAGTTACAACAGGGAAACGGCGGCTTTCTTT. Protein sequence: CASSYNRETAAFF.

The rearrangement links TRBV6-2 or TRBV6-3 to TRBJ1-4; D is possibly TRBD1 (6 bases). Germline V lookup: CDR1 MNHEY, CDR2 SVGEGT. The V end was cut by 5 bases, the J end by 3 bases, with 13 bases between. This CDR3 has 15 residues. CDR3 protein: CASSIGQSSNEKLFF. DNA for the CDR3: TGTGCCAGCAGTATCGGACAGTCGTCTAATGAAAAACTGTTTTTT.

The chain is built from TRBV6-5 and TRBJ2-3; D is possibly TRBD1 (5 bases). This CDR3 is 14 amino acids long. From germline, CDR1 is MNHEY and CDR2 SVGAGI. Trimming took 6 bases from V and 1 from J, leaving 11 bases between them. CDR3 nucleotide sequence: TGTGCCAGCAGCTTCCTGACAGGCACAGATACGCAGTATTTT. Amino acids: CASSFLTGTDTQYF.

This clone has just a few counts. The CDR3 DNA sequence: TGCAGCGTTCACAGGAACACTGAAGCTTTCTTT. This gives the protein CSVHRNTEAFF. The chain couples TRBV29-1 to TRBJ1-1; D gene unclear. The ends were cut back, 5 bases at V and 1 base at J, with 5 bases in the middle. The germline V gene has CDR1 SQVTM and CDR2 ANQGSEA. CDR3 length: 11 residues.